Given below is one T cell receptor (beta chain) in context. CDR1 and CDR2 from the germline V gene are MNHEY and SMNVEV (reference sequence). The CDR3 length is 15 residues. Multiplex touch-down PCR amplified TRB using TRB-A and TRB-B pools in one tube. From its re-call of the multiplex PCR reads, TCRdb lists each CDR3 protein once, without DNA. Its clone listing holds 710 or so distinct CDR3 sequences. Each sample's input was 250 to 300 ng genomic DNA, roughly 40,000 genome equivalents. This sample stems from a study of T cell clusters in autoimmune cytopenias. The sample was also reused in another study, on T cell repertoires in aging, cancer and after chemotherapy. According to that study: About 8.9 million TCR reads made up the full dataset. Compared with age-matched healthy donors, untreated hematological or solid cancer patients showed higher blood TCR clonality. Across the chemotherapy interval, each cancer cohort showed higher median generation probability, suggesting thymic rebound.

V is TRBV27 and J is TRBJ2-6; with no DNA, the TCRdb D assignment of TRBD2 cannot be verified. This TCR was sampled from a human donor with an autoimmune cytopenia or autoimmune hepatitis (not recorded which). Sequencing was done on a sample of peripheral blood. The CDR3: CASSSRLAGANVLTF.